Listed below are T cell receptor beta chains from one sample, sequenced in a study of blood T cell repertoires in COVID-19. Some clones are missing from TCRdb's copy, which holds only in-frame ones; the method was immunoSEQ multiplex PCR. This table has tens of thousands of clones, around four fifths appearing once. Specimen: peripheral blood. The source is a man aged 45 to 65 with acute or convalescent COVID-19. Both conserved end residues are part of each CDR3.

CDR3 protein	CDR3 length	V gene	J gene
CASSLGDTQYF	11	TRBV19	TRBJ2-3
CASRPKGVGAFF	12	TRBV19	TRBJ1-1
CASSTGGWDQPQHF	14	TRBV2	TRBJ1-5
CASSRVSSGNTGELFF	16	TRBV19	TRBJ2-2
CASSLGGTGGQDTQYF	16	TRBV6-6	TRBJ2-3
CASSQDGGYGTDTQYF	16	TRBV4-1	TRBJ2-3
CASSRDSNYGYTF	13	TRBV19	TRBJ1-2
CASSVNLGAETQYF	14	TRBV9	TRBJ2-5
CASSLTGGQSPLHF	14	TRBV6-5	TRBJ1-6
CASSTSFGTGDEKLFF	16	TRBV11-2	TRBJ1-4
CASSYHLGGMNTEAFF	16	TRBV6-5	TRBJ1-1
CASSLVSGGRTANEQFF	17	TRBV7-2	TRBJ2-1
CASSPGQNTGELFF	14	TRBV18	TRBJ2-2
CASSRGQTMNTEAFF	15	TRBV6-5	TRBJ1-1
CATSRDRGSGNTIYF	15	TRBV15	TRBJ1-3
CATSDPGTGSYEQYF	15	TRBV24-1	TRBJ2-7
CASRGAAEQFF	11	TRBV7-6	TRBJ2-1
CASSSTGVGTEAFF	14	TRBV7-3	TRBJ1-1
CASMKTTGSGNEQFF	15	TRBV10-1	TRBJ2-1
CAWRPLAENIQYF	13	TRBV30	TRBJ2-4
CASSSGDLAIDTQYF	15	TRBV7-2	TRBJ2-3
CASSLEARGQYF	12	TRBV5-1	TRBJ2-5
CAWTLTGKYEKLFF	14	TRBV30	TRBJ1-4
CAWSVGQGAETQYF	14	TRBV30	TRBJ2-5
CASSLYRDTAYEQYF	15	TRBV27	TRBJ2-7
CASSLKRDHHNSPLHF	16	TRBV7-9	TRBJ1-6
CASSQAGLNQETQYF	15	TRBV3-1/TRBV3-2	TRBJ2-5
CASSTGAETQYF	12	TRBV19	TRBJ2-5
CASSASGTGLSKNIQYF	17	TRBV18	TRBJ2-4
CAWNTGQSYEQYF	13	TRBV30	TRBJ2-7
CASSSYQGALTEAFF	15	TRBV7-2	TRBJ1-1
CASSVGQLNNEQFF	14	TRBV10-1	TRBJ2-1
CSVGDDRRMDIEQFF	15	TRBV29-1	TRBJ2-1
CASSFRRDEQYF	12	TRBV7-2	TRBJ2-7
CASSQDLSTNYGYTF	15	TRBV4-2	TRBJ1-2
CSVAGLAGRTDTQYF	15	TRBV29-1	TRBJ2-3
CASSFSAEETQYF	13	TRBV5-1	TRBJ2-5
CASSIGLAGTYNEQFF	16	TRBV19	TRBJ2-1
CASSSGSGGPGELFF	15	TRBV7-6	TRBJ2-2
CASSLGDTSGGQPQHF	16	TRBV5-1	TRBJ1-5
CASGLVPGQSSYEQYF	16	TRBV12-5	TRBJ2-7
CASSYTGRKDGNQPQHF	17	TRBV5-4	TRBJ1-5
CASSPRHASSYNEQFF	16	TRBV9	TRBJ2-1
CASSFGLAGANSYNEQFF	18	TRBV27	TRBJ2-1
CASTPGQGIYEQYF	14	TRBV6-5	TRBJ2-7
CASSLRAGGTDTQYF	15	TRBV11-3	TRBJ2-3
CASTPGTGYTEQYF	14	TRBV19	TRBJ2-7
CASSLTSGEVNEQFF	15	TRBV25-1	TRBJ2-1
CASSPPAGGQDTQYF	15	TRBV9	TRBJ2-3
CASSQPWEEGEQFF	14	TRBV4-3	TRBJ2-1
CASSWSSGATDTQYF	15	TRBV11-2	TRBJ2-3
CASSQNRGSYEQYF	14	TRBV14	TRBJ2-7
CASSPLAVINQPQHF	15	TRBV7-2	TRBJ1-5